This T cell receptor (beta chain) derives from a study of human T cells and chemical hapten exposure. On the study more broadly: Diphenylcyclopropenone was applied weekly to patients' scalps across the approximately 25-week study.

Study outcomes and limitations: Versus controls, expanded TCRs had significantly more large CDR3 similarity clusters.

As for time point: patch test 3, about 24 weeks after DPC sensitization. Noted treatment: therapeutic diphenylcyclopropenone sensitization with weekly scalp DPC. The library tagged individual cDNA molecules with unique molecular identifiers. TCRdb independently ran MiXCR on the RACE reads; one entry per CDR3 protein. The sample records 62,000 or so distinct CDR3 sequences, 11% being singletons. Many counts were recorded for this clonotype. Its antigen is not identified. This sequence originates from a woman younger than 45 with alopecia areata. Some clones in this sample may be carry-over from other donors' samples. Sequenced material: whole blood, taken in connection with sensitization to the hapten diphenylcyclopropenone (DPC).

CDR3 in DNA: TGTGCCAGCTCACCGAATTGGAAACAGTCCGGGGAGCTGTTTTTT. Translation gives CASSPNWKQSGELFF. V usage is TRBV18 and J usage is TRBJ2-2; D remains ambiguous. There are 15 residues in the CDR3. CDR1 and CDR2 from the germline V gene are KGHSH and LQKENI. Trimming removed 3 bases at V and 6 bases at J, with 14 bases between.